This TCR beta chain was obtained from a study of beta chain features in type 1 diabetes. Study findings and constraints: Shorter templates might be favored by PCR, equally in patients and controls.

On average, the one heparinised blood draw given by each donor was approximately 120 mL. Concerning this clone: Its cognate antigen is unknown.

The CDR3 is made up of 15 amino acids. Trimming left V 9 bases short and J 0 bases short, with 17 bases between. The V gene's germline CDR1 is LNHDA and CDR2 SQIVND (reference sequence). Sequencing targeted expressed TCRB transcripts, as all isolated RNA had been reverse transcribed. Assay: immunoSEQ multiplex PCR; the TCRdb copy retains only in-frame clones and omits some. The data contain fewer than 650,000 clones, roughly 15% of them seen just once; the ten biggest clones take up around 0.095%. Sequences were obtained from naive CD4+ T cells from blood. The receptor's source is a man aged 18 to 30 in good health. This rearrangement joins TRBV19 to TRBJ2-5; the D is unclear. The CDR3 loop is CASKKTGPYQETQYF. The CDR3 DNA sequence: TGTGCCAGCAAAAAAACGGGCCCGTACCAAGAGACCCAGTACTTC.